This TCR beta chain was recovered during a study of CXCR3-negative and CXCR3-positive naive CD8 T cells. Libraries of TRB cDNA were made by 5' RACE and carried UMIs. TCRdb reworked the 5' RACE reads into one entry per CDR3 protein, no DNA. The ten top clones account for less than 1.1%, within a sample of approximately 98,000 distinct CDR3 sequences. In regard to this clonotype: Its matching antigen is unknown.

Germline V gives CDR1 MNHEY, CDR2 SVGAGI. The CDR3 consists of 15 residues. Study-level findings and limits: The study found more hydrophobic TRB CDR3s in CXCR3-positive naive cells than in CXCR3-negative naive cells.

This receptor was taken from a human donor in good health. Some clones in this sample may be carry-over from other donors' samples. Sequenced sample: naive CXCR3+ CD8+ T cells from blood. Described subset: CD45RO-CCR7+CD27+CD95- naive CD8+ T cells expressing CXCR3 (TNR3+). The chain joins TRBV6-5 to TRBJ2-7; lacking DNA, the TRBD1 call made by TCRdb goes unchecked. The CDR3 sequence: CASSYSLGTEYEQYF.